This T cell receptor beta chain derives from a study of T cell changes during pregnancy in multiple sclerosis (dated by TCRdb to the late 2010s). Regarding the study in general: The study looked at changes in the T cell repertoire across pregnancy in women with multiple sclerosis.

Libraries were prepared through the immunoSEQ multiplex PCR assay. The source is immuneACCESS, and TCRdb retained only in-frame sequences with V and J called. Part of the clones is not carried over; for the studies checked, unresolved V genes explain less than half of this, and the remainder is unexplained. The sample records 68,000 or so clones, about 90% of which are singletons. The top ten constitute about 0.92% of the sample. From its cysteine to its phenylalanine, the CDR3 spans 16 amino acids. The only DNA kept is the CDR3, 48 bases in frame from the first base. Cut back by 1 base and 4 bases, the V and J ends lie 14 bases apart. The germline V gene gives CDR1 as LGHNA and CDR2 as YSLEER. With respect to this clone: No antigen is known for it. No per-base quality is available; no much larger clone lies one base away.

The chain is encoded by TRBV4-3 joined to TRBJ1-3; possibly the D gene is TRBD1, per 6 matching bases. The clonotype originates from a female donor with multiple sclerosis, enrolled in a pregnancy study. The sample was peripheral blood, taken in the second trimester of pregnancy. CDR3 reads: CASSQGTLGGGNTIYF. At the DNA level, the sequence is TGCGCCAGCAGCCAAGGGACTCTAGGGGGAGGAAACACCATATATTTT.